These T cell receptor beta chains were read from a single sample in a study of shared clonotypes between healthy human individuals. TCRdb's copy holds only in-frame clones and misses some; the assay was immunoSEQ multiplex PCR. The sample has fewer than 1.6 million clones, approximately 98.5% seen once. Sequenced: naive CD4+ T cells sorted from blood. Receptors originate from a man aged 30 to 39 in good health. Each CDR3 is given with its conserved first and last residue. The order of the fields is J gene, clone size, V gene, D gene, CDR3 DNA, CDR3 protein. The D gene is left open where the match is weak. Clone size, where shown, is once, few, many, or a class for clones that have expanded.

TRBJ2-7,-,TRBV6-5,-,TGTGCCAGCAGCCGAGGGAAGCCCTACGAGCAGTACTTC,CASSRGKPYEQYF
TRBJ1-2,-,TRBV6-1,TRBD1,TGTGCCAGCAGTGAAGCTTCCTGGACAGGGGATGGCTACACCTTC,CASSEASWTGDGYTF
TRBJ1-3,once,TRBV7-9,-,TGTGCCAGCAGCTACCAGGGTGGAAACACCATATATTTT,CASSYQGGNTIYF
TRBJ1-5,-,TRBV5-4,-,TGTGCCAGCAGCTTGGGAGGAGGACTTGGCAATCAGCCCCAGCATTTT,CASSLGGGLGNQPQHF
TRBJ2-5,once,TRBV18,-,TGTGCCAGCTCACCACCCCCCCAGACTGAGACCCAGTACTTC,CASSPPPQTETQYF
TRBJ2-1,-,TRBV6-5,-,TGTGCCAGCAGTTACTCGATACGGTACAATGAGCAGTTCTTC,CASSYSIRYNEQFF
TRBJ2-1,once,TRBV5-1,-,TGCGCCAGCAGCCGAACCCCCGGGACGGACCTCCAGAGGAATGAGCAGTTCTTC,CASSRTPGTDLQRNEQFF
TRBJ1-1,-,TRBV6-5,-,TGTGCCAGCAGTACCCGGGTGGATGAAGCTTTCTTT,CASSTRVDEAFF
TRBJ1-2,-,TRBV15,-,TGTGCCACCAGCAGATCCGGGACGGACTATGGCTACACCTTC,CATSRSGTDYGYTF
TRBJ1-1,-,TRBV5-1,TRBD1,TGCGCCAGCAGCTCGGTAGGGGGCAGGCCCAGTACTCTAGTGGAGGCTCTGAACACTGAAGCTTTCTTT,CASSSVGGRPSTLVEALNTEAFF
TRBJ2-7,once,TRBV7-9,TRBD1,TGTGCCAGCAGCTCCCGGACAGGCACCTACGAGCAGTACTTC,CASSSRTGTYEQYF
TRBJ2-3,-,TRBV6-1,-,TGTGCCAGCAGTGACTGGCACAGCACAGATACGCAGTATTTT,CASSDWHSTDTQYF
TRBJ2-1,-,TRBV7-4,TRBD1,TGTGCCAGCAGAGGGGGACAGCTCTACAATGAGCAGTTCTTC,CASRGGQLYNEQFF
TRBJ2-7,-,TRBV6-5,TRBD2,TGTGCCAGCAGTTACCGGAGGGCTAGCGGGCTCTACGAGCAGTACTTC,CASSYRRASGLYEQYF
TRBJ2-2,-,TRBV5-1,-,TGCGCCAGCAGCTTGGATATAAGGAGCGGGCGACTTAACACCGGGGAGCTGTTTTTT,CASSLDIRSGRLNTGELFF
TRBJ2-7,-,TRBV6-6,TRBD2,TGTGCCAGCAGGCTGACCGGGAGCGGGAGGGACAACGACTTC,CASRLTGSGRDNDF
TRBJ2-5,-,TRBV11-3,-,TGTGCCAGCAGCTTACAACCGCAAGAGACCCAGTACTTC,CASSLQPQETQYF
TRBJ2-5,-,TRBV5-1,TRBD1,TGCGCCAGCAGCTTGGGAGGACAGGGGGTCGTCCAAGAGACCCAGTACTTC,CASSLGGQGVVQETQYF
TRBJ2-1,-,TRBV29-1,TRBD2,TGCAGCGTTCCGGGACTAGCGAGTTACAATGAGCAGTTCTTC,CSVPGLASYNEQFF
TRBJ1-4,-,TRBV4-1,-,TGCGCCAGCAGCCTCTCCAGCGCTACCCCTCCAGGGGAAAAACTGTTTTTT,CASSLSSATPPGEKLFF
TRBJ2-2,-,TRBV14,-,TGTGCCAGCAGCCAAGCCAGATACACCGGGGAGCTGTTTTTT,CASSQARYTGELFF
TRBJ2-1,-,TRBV10-1,TRBD2,TGCGCCAGCAGCCACGGGACTAGCGGGAGGAGGGATGAGCAGTTCTTC,CASSHGTSGRRDEQFF
TRBJ2-2,-,TRBV7-2,TRBD2,TGTGCCAGCAGCTACATCCCAGCGGGATACACCGGGGAGCTGTTTTTT,CASSYIPAGYTGELFF
TRBJ1-4,-,TRBV27,TRBD1,TGTGCCAGCAGAAGACCGGGACAGTCCGAAAAACTGTTTTTT,CASRRPGQSEKLFF
TRBJ2-1,-,TRBV27,-,TGTGCCAGCAGTTTTGACAGAAACAATGAGCAGTTCTTC,CASSFDRNNEQFF
TRBJ2-5,-,TRBV7-6,TRBD2,TGTGCCAGCAGCTTAGTGGTAGCGGGAGGGCAAGAGACCCAGTACTTC,CASSLVVAGGQETQYF
TRBJ2-7,-,TRBV6-1,TRBD1,TGTGCCAGCAGGCCTGCGGACAGGTACGAGCAGTACTTC,CASRPADRYEQYF
TRBJ2-1,-,TRBV10-3,TRBD2,TGTGCCATCAGTAGAGCGGGAGGGCCGGCCAATGAGCAGTTCTTC,CAISRAGGPANEQFF
TRBJ1-2,once,TRBV7-2,-,TGTGCCAGCAGCTTAGTTTGGGGAAATCACTATGGCTACACCTTC,CASSLVWGNHYGYTF
TRBJ1-5,-,TRBV7-2,-,TGTGCCAGCAGCTTAGAGTCAGCTAGCAATCAGCCCCAGCATTTT,CASSLESASNQPQHF
TRBJ2-3,once,TRBV7-3,-,TGTGCCAGCAGCTTATCGGGTCCCAACACAGATACGCAGTATTTT,CASSLSGPNTDTQYF
TRBJ2-5,-,TRBV28,TRBD1,TGTGCCAGCAGCCCGGACAGGAGGCGAGAGACCCAGTACTTC,CASSPDRRRETQYF
TRBJ2-2,-,TRBV5-1,TRBD1,TGCGCCAGCAGCTTGGGGGGACAGAGGAACACCGGGGAGCTGTTTTTT,CASSLGGQRNTGELFF
TRBJ2-7,-,TRBV2,TRBD1,TGTGCCAGCAGGGGGACAGGCACCTACGAGCAGTACTTC,CASRGTGTYEQYF
TRBJ2-2,-,TRBV5-1,-,TGCGCCAGCAGTCAAGGGTCCACCGGGGAGCTGTTTTTT,CASSQGSTGELFF
TRBJ2-1,-,TRBV19,-,TGTGCCAGTAGTATAATAGCGGCGTACAATGAGCAGTTCTTC,CASSIIAAYNEQFF
TRBJ2-7,-,TRBV27,TRBD2,TGTGCCAGCAGTTTAGGGGCGGGAGCGACCTACGAGCAGTACTTC,CASSLGAGATYEQYF
TRBJ1-2,-,TRBV9,-,TGTGCCAGCAGCGTAGGTGCCTTTACCGGCTACACCTTC,CASSVGAFTGYTF
TRBJ2-1,-,TRBV6-6,-,TGTGCCAGCAGCGACCAGCTAGCGCTCAATGAGCAGTTCTTC,CASSDQLALNEQFF
TRBJ2-3,-,TRBV13,TRBD2,TGTGCCAGCAGCCCCCTAGCGGGAGGAACAGATACGCAGTATTTT,CASSPLAGGTDTQYF
TRBJ2-7,-,TRBV9,TRBD2,TGTGCCAGCAGCTCAACAGCGGGAGGGAAGCAGTACTTC,CASSSTAGGKQYF
TRBJ1-5,-,TRBV28,-,TGTGCCAGCAGTTCCTTATCAGAGGGCAATCAGCCCCAGCATTTT,CASSSLSEGNQPQHF
TRBJ2-1,-,TRBV21-1,-,TGTGCCAGCAGCAAAGTACTAGCGGGAGCTTCAGGTGGGAATGAGCAGTTCTTC,CASSKVLAGASGGNEQFF
TRBJ2-3,-,TRBV5-1,TRBD2,TGCGCCAGCAGCTTGGGCGGCGGGAGCTACCCTCGCACAGATACGCAGTATTTT,CASSLGGGSYPRTDTQYF
TRBJ2-2,-,TRBV7-9,-,TGTGCCAGCAGCTTATTGGAGAACACCGGGGAGCTGTTTTTT,CASSLLENTGELFF
TRBJ1-5,-,TRBV7-8,-,TGTGCCAGCAGCTTAGTAACGTGGGGGGTTGTAAACGGTCAGCCCCAGCATTTT,CASSLVTWGVVNGQPQHF
TRBJ2-2,-,TRBV5-1,TRBD2,TGCGCCAGCTTTCCGACTAGCGCTACCGGGGAGCTGTTTTTT,CASFPTSATGELFF
TRBJ2-7,-,TRBV6-5,-,TGTGCCAGCAGTTACTCAGGGGACACTCCCCCCTACGAGCAGTACTTC,CASSYSGDTPPYEQYF
TRBJ2-7,-,TRBV2,-,TGTGCCAGCAGTGAAGCGGGGGTCCTCTCCTACGAGCAGTACTTC,CASSEAGVLSYEQYF
TRBJ2-7,-,TRBV5-1,TRBD1,TGCGCCAGCAGCTTTTACAGGGGGCTTACCTCCTACGAGCAGTACTTC,CASSFYRGLTSYEQYF
TRBJ2-1,-,TRBV5-1,TRBD2,TGCGCCAGCAGCTTGGCATTCGGACTAGCGGGGAATGAGCAGTTCTTC,CASSLAFGLAGNEQFF
TRBJ1-2,-,TRBV20-1,-,TGCAGTGCTAGATCGGGTAGCGGCTACACCTTC,CSARSGSGYTF
TRBJ1-1,-,TRBV29-1,-,TGCAGCGGCTTCAGGGGCACTGAAGCTTTCTTT,CSGFRGTEAFF
TRBJ1-1,once,TRBV9,-,TGTGCCAGCAGCGTAGTAGGGTCAGCTGAAGCTTTCTTT,CASSVVGSAEAFF
TRBJ2-5,-,TRBV18,-,TGTGCCAGCTCACCACCGTTGAAACAAGAGACCCAGTACTTC,CASSPPLKQETQYF
TRBJ2-2,-,TRBV7-2,TRBD2,TGTGCCAGCAGCTCCCGAAGCGGGAGAACCGGGGAGCTGTTTTTT,CASSSRSGRTGELFF
TRBJ2-3,-,TRBV7-3,TRBD2,TGTGCCAGCGGTAGCGGGAGTACGCAGACGCAGTATTTT,CASGSGSTQTQYF